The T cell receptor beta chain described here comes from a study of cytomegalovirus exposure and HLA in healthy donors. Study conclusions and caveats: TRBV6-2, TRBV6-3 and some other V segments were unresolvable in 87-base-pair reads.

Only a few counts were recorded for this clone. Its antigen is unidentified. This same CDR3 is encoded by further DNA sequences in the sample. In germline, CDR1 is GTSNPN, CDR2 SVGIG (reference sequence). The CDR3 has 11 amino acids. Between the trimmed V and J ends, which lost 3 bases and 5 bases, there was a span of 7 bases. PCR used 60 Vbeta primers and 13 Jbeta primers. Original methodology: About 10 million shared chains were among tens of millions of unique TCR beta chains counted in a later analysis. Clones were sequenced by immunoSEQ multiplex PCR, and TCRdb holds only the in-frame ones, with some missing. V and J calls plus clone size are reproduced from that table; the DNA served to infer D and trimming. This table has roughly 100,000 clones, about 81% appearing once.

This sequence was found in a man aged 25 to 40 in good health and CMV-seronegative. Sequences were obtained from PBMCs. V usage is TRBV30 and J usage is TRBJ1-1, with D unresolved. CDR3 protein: CAWSRGTEAFF. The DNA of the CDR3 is TGTGCCTGGAGCCGCGGGACTGAAGCTTTCTTT.